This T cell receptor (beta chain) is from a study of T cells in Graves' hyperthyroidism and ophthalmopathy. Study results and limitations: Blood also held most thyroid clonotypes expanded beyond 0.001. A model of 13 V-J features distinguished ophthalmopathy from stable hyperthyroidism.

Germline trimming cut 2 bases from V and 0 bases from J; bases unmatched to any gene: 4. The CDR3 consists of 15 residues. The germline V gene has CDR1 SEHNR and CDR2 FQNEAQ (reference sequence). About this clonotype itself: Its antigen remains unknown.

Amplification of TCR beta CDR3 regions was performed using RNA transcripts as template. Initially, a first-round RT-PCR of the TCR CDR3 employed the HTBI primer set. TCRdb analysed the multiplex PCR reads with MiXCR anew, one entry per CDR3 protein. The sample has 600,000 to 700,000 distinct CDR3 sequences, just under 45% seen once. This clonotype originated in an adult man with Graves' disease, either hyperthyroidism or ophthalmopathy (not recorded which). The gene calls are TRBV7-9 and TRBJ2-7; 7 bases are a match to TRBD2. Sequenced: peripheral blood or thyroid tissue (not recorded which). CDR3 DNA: TGTGCCAGCAGCTTAAGCGGGGATAGCTCCTACGAGCAGTACTTC. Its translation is CASSLSGDSSYEQYF.